What follows are 20 T cell receptor beta chains derived from one specimen sequenced in a study of early T cells in non-severe SARS-CoV-2 infection. TCRdb ran MiXCR on the 5' RACE reads and lists one entry per CDR3 protein. The repertoire holds about 59,000 distinct CDR3 sequences, with less than 15% as singletons. This material consisted of whole blood, taken at baseline. The receptors were sampled from an adult who was a healthcare worker with PCR-confirmed SARS-CoV-2 infection or an uninfected control (not recorded which).

Concerning this clonotype: The junction departs from the called germline gene at one end, perhaps through a read error. DNA for the CDR3: TGTGCCAGCAGGGAAGGAGCGTGGAGCACAGATACGCAGTATTTT. This codes for CASREGAWSTDTQYF. The chain couples TRBV2 to TRBJ2-3, with unresolved D. The CDR3 is made up of 15 amino acids. The V gene's germline CDR1 is SNHLY and CDR2 FYNNEI.

The rearrangement links TRBV27 to TRBJ2-1; D gene ambiguous. V lost 2 bases and J lost 7, with 6 bases in between. The length of the CDR3 is 12 residues. In germline, CDR1 is MNHEY, CDR2 SMNVEV (reference sequence). The CDR3 nucleotides read TGTGCCAGCAGTTTAGGAGTTAATGAGCAGTTCTTC. This codes for CASSLGVNEQFF.

V gene TRBV10-1 combines with J gene TRBJ2-7, with 7 bases identical to TRBD1. With V trimmed by 4 bases and J by 2 bases, 5 bases remained unmatched. The CDR3 length is 14 residues. The V gene's germline CDR1 is WNHNN and CDR2 SYGVQD (reference sequence). The CDR3 is CASSGTGDTYEQYF. The CDR3 DNA reads TGCGCCAGCAGTGGGACAGGTGATACCTACGAGCAGTACTTC.

The CDR3: CASSKRQSPRTDTQYF. For the CDR3, the DNA is TGTGCCAGCAGCAAAAGGCAGTCACCCCGGACAGATACGCAGTATTTT. The chain is built from TRBV21-1 and TRBJ2-3; TRBD1 is the table's D call, not checked against the DNA. TRBV21-1 is a recognized pseudogene. This CDR3 is built from 16 residues.

The sample holds many counts of this clonotype. The rearrangement links TRBV6-5 to TRBJ1-1; D uncertain. Per germline, CDR1 MNHEY and CDR2 SVGAGI. Trimming stripped 0 bases from V and 8 bases from J, with 13 bases between. There are 14 residues in the CDR3. The DNA of the CDR3 is TGTGCCAGCAGTTACTCGAATAGGGTAGAAGAAGCTTTCTTT. Translated: CASSYSNRVEEAFF.

This clonotype was observed at least ten times. The chain recombines TRBV7-9 with TRBJ1-6, with D uncertain. The ends were cut back, 1 base at V and 7 bases at J, with 8 bases in the middle. CDR3 size: 14 residues. Per germline, CDR1 SEHNR and CDR2 FQNEAQ (reference sequence). The CDR3 region has the DNA TGTGCCAGCAGCTTAGGAGGCGCCAATTCACCCCTCCACTTT. It is translated as CASSLGGANSPLHF.

The chain links TRBV11-3 to TRBJ2-5; 8 bases map to TRBD1. The germline V gene encodes CDR1 SGHNT and CDR2 YENEEA. CDR3 size: 15 residues. Trimming at V came to 3 bases and at J to 1 base, leaving 4 bases not matched to a gene. The DNA for the CDR3 is TGTGCCAGCAGCTTCGGACAGGGTAGCCAAGAGACCCAGTACTTC. This codes for CASSFGQGSQETQYF.

This clonotype was detected only a few times. The rearrangement joins TRBV7-2 to TRBJ2-1, with 8 bases that match TRBD2. This CDR3 is built from 17 residues. CDR1 and CDR2 (germline): SGHTA, FQGNSA. The trim removed 1 base at V and 0 bases at J, leaving 5 bases unmatched. The CDR3 nucleotides read TGTGCCAGCAGCTTAGGGGGCGGGAGGTACTCCTACAATGAGCAGTTCTTC. Translated: CASSLGGGRYSYNEQFF.

This clonotype occurred many times. The chain is built from TRBV7-9 and TRBJ1-2; TRBD1 agrees at 8 bases. The germline CDR1 and CDR2 sequences are SEHNR and FQNEAQ (reference sequence). The CDR3 covers 16 residues. V shed 7 bases and J 0 bases; nucleotides not matched to a gene: 10. This CDR3 is CASTGTGTGSNYGYTF. The CDR3 bases are TGTGCCAGCACCGGAACCGGGACAGGTTCTAACTATGGCTACACCTTC.

This clonotype was seen more than once but under ten times. V gene TRBV9 combines with J gene TRBJ2-1; 8 nucleotides agree with TRBD2. Trimming at V came to 4 bases and at J to 2 bases, leaving 14 bases not matched to a gene. Germline values: CDR1 SGDLS, CDR2 YYNGEE. The CDR3 extends over 18 amino acids. The CDR3 loop is CASSPSLPAGVAYNEQFF. DNA for the CDR3: TGTGCCAGCAGCCCTAGCCTCCCAGCGGGGGTTGCCTACAATGAGCAGTTCTTC.

The chain combines TRBV7-9 with TRBJ2-2; D unresolved. Trimming removed 5 bases at V and 2 bases at J, with 6 bases between. This CDR3 region has 13 residues. Germline V gene data show CDR1 as SEHNR and CDR2 as FQNEAQ (reference sequence). CDR3 amino acids: CASSPQNTGELFF. Written as DNA, the CDR3 is TGTGCCAGCAGCCCCCAAAACACCGGGGAGCTGTTTTTT. The variable domain in full, completed from reference TRBV7-9 and TRBJ2-2, reads DTGVSQNPRHKITKRGQNVTFRCDPISEHNRLYWYRQTLGQGPEFLTYFQNEAQLEKSRLLSDRFSAERPKGSFSTLEIQRTEQGDSAMYLCASSPQNTGELFFGEGSRLTVL.

This clonotype occurred a few times. The rearrangement links TRBV10-2 to TRBJ2-3; D call uncertain. The V gene lost 2 bases and the J gene lost 4 bases, with 10 bases spanning the gap. Germline V gives CDR1 WSHSY, CDR2 SAAADI. This CDR3 has 14 residues. In DNA, the CDR3 is TGCGCCAGCAGTGAGGGGTTGGACCCAGATACGCAGTATTTT. Translation: CASSEGLDPDTQYF.

The chain recombines TRBV20-1 with TRBJ2-3; D is unclear. V was clipped by 0 bases and J by 4 bases, with 5 bases between them. This CDR3 is 12 amino acids long. Germline assignment: CDR1 DFQATT and CDR2 SNEGSKA (reference sequence). Here the CDR3 reads CSARDRADTQYF. The CDR3 nucleotides are TGCAGTGCTAGAGATAGGGCAGATACGCAGTATTTT.

V and J are TRBV5-1 and TRBJ2-1, with D uncertain. The length of the CDR3 is 14 residues. CDR1 and CDR2 from the germline V gene are SGHRS and YFSETQ. V lost 3 bases and J lost 0, with 7 bases in between. CDR3 in amino acids: CASSWTSSYNEQFF. The CDR3 bases are TGCGCCAGCAGCTGGACGAGCTCCTACAATGAGCAGTTCTTC.

This clonotype was counted only a few times. The genes are TRBV9 and TRBJ1-1, with no clear D. This CDR3 region has 13 residues. The V and J ends lost 0 bases and 4 bases respectively, with 7 bases between them. Germline V CDR1 and CDR2: SGDLS, YYNGEE. CDR3 DNA: TGTGCCAGCAGCGTAGGAGGGTTCACTGAAGCTTTCTTT. This encodes CASSVGGFTEAFF. Full variable domain (remainder filled in from reference TRBV9 and TRBJ1-1): DSGVTQTPKHLITATGQRVTLRCSPRSGDLSVYWYQQSLDQGLQFLIQYYNGEERAKGNILERFSAQQFPDLHSELNLSSLELGDSALYFCASSVGGFTEAFFGQGTRLTVV.

This clonotype was recorded many times. This rearrangement joins TRBV24-1 to TRBJ2-1; a possible D gene is TRBD1 (5 bases). CDR3 size: 16 residues. Trimming removed 4 bases at V and 0 bases at J, with 12 bases between. Germline V gene lookup returns CDR1 KGHDR and CDR2 SFDVKD. CDR3 nucleotides: TGTGCCACCAGTGAAGTGACAGCCATCTCCTACAATGAGCAGTTCTTC. The encoded protein is CATSEVTAISYNEQFF.

This sequence joins TRBV9 and TRBJ2-5; 14 nucleotides match TRBD2. The J segment lost 4 bases and the V segment lost 4 bases, leaving 9 bases of the junction unmatched. Germline V gene data show CDR1 as SGDLS and CDR2 as YYNGEE. The CDR3 contains 17 residues. CDR3 DNA: TGTGCCAGCAGCACCCCCTCCGGACTAGCGGGAGGAGAGACCCAGTACTTC. Translating gives CASSTPSGLAGGETQYF.

The J gene is TRBJ1-1, the V gene TRBV7-3; TRBD1 aligns across 8 bases. The germline V gene encodes CDR1 SGHTA and CDR2 FQGTGA. This CDR3 has 15 amino acids. V trimming: 2 bases; J trimming: 6 bases; junction bases outside the gene matches: 8. CDR3 bases: TGTGCCAGCAGCTTATTAGGACAGGGAAAGGCTGAAGCTTTCTTT. Protein: CASSLLGQGKAEAFF.

The genes are TRBV7-2 and TRBJ1-1; D unresolved. The CDR3 loop spans 14 amino acids. CDR1 SGHTA and CDR2 FQGNSA come from the germline V gene. Trimming stripped 1 base from V and 1 base from J, with 7 bases between. The CDR3 region is CASSLGIRNTEAFF. The CDR3 DNA reads as TGTGCCAGCAGCTTAGGAATCCGGAACACTGAAGCTTTCTTT.

This chain links TRBV19 with TRBJ1-5, with TRBD1 identical over 7 bases. Trimming removed 3 bases from V and 5 bases from J; junction bases left unmatched: 4. CDR3 length equals 14 residues. CDR1 LNHDA and CDR2 SQIVND come from the germline V gene (reference sequence). The CDR3 loop is CASSIRDRHQPQHF. In nucleotides, the CDR3 is TGTGCCAGTAGTATCAGGGACAGACATCAGCCCCAGCATTTT.